The sample holds a few counts of the clone carrying this T cell receptor (beta chain). Its antigen is still unknown. CDR1 is MNHNY and CDR2 is SVGAGI in the germline V gene (reference sequence). The CDR3 has 16 residues. V was clipped by 0 bases and J by 5 bases, with 17 bases between them. TCRdb called the PCR reads again in MiXCR, with one record for every CDR3 protein. The sample lists hundreds of thousands of distinct CDR3 sequences, 20% to 25% seen once, with more than 0.8% in the top ten. This sample is part of a study of molecular identifiers for immune sequencing clone quantification. Notes on the study in general: Beyond 20 RNA copies, clones held over 99% of effector molecules, compared with under 1% in naive cells. Sharing of a barcode by identical TCR molecules could cause highly expanded clone sizes to be underestimated.

It was from about 19,000 to 1,100,000 sorted cells, with 10%, 30% or 50% RNA, that naive CD8 libraries came. Naive CD8 T cells, phenotype CD8+CD4-CCR7+CD45RA+, were sorted. This chain uses TRBV6-6 with TRBJ2-7; possible D gene TRBD2, 6 bases. The clonotype comes from a human donor in good health. Some libraries in this study had Jurkat cell RNA spiked in. The specimen sequenced was naive CD8+ T cells from blood, with Jurkat cell RNA spiked in. Sample subset: FACS-sorted CD8+CD4-CCR7+CD45RA+ naive T cells. The CDR3 DNA reads as TGTGCCAGCAGTTACTCGGTTGCGCGGGGTCTGCACGAGCAGTACTTC. Protein sequence: CASSYSVARGLHEQYF.